This T cell receptor beta chain was obtained from a study of blood T cell repertoires in COVID-19. On the study more broadly: Samples of COVID-19 (acute and convalescent) were obtained from the United States, Italy and Spain.

This clone has more than one count but fewer than ten. Profiled with immunoSEQ multiplex PCR; TCRdb holds only in-frame clones, not every one. The table lists about 59,000 clones, 70% to 85% of them singletons. The germline V and J ends were trimmed by 3 bases and 5 bases, with 14 bases remaining between them. Per germline, CDR1 SGHDT and CDR2 YYEEEE. The CDR3 is made up of 15 amino acids. The sequence was obtained from an elderly man with acute or convalescent COVID-19. The rearrangement joins TRBV5-6 to TRBJ1-4; maybe TRBD1 (6 bases). The sample was peripheral blood. The CDR3 region is CASSSWGLPNEKLFF. The CDR3 DNA reads as TGTGCCAGCAGCTCGTGGGGGCTGCCGAATGAAAAACTGTTTTTT.